This TCR beta chain was recorded in a study of T cell responses to AZD1222 COVID-19 vaccine. The CDR3 is 16 amino acids. Between the trimmed V and J ends, which lost 4 bases and 8 bases, there was a span of 21 bases. CDR1 is MNHEY, CDR2 SMNVEV, per germline (reference sequence). Study-level results: White British people made up most donors, females outnumbered males, and clonal diversity was possibly underestimated. Seropositive AZD1222 recipients at baseline numbered only 6 or 7.

TCRdb's copy holds only in-frame clones and misses some; the assay was immunoSEQ multiplex PCR. The sample has fewer than 100,000 clones; 70% to 90% are singletons. Concerning this clone itself: Its specificity is unknown.

The chain is built from TRBV27 and TRBJ2-1; no clear D. The source was peripheral blood, collected on day 0 of AZD1222 vaccination. The origin of this receptor is an adult in good health. CDR3 nucleotides: TGTGCCAGCAGTTCCGCTCCGGCGGTAAGGGTGGATGAGCAGTTCTTC. Protein product: CASSSAPAVRVDEQFF.